This T cell receptor (beta chain) was sequenced in a study of T-cell memory formation after mild COVID-19. Using constant-segment primers, 5'RACE produced TCR alpha and TCR beta cDNA libraries carrying sample barcodes and UMIs. TCRdb itself ran the 5' RACE reads through MiXCR, one entry per CDR3 protein. The sample shows approximately 150,000 distinct CDR3 sequences, approximately 15% of them seen only once. The CDR3 has 15 residues. Trimming at V came to 1 base and at J to 5 bases, leaving 8 bases not matched to a gene. Per germline, CDR1 SGHTA and CDR2 FQGNSA. This clonotype has just a few counts. The receptor was derived from an adult woman who had mild COVID-19 (a few samples of this study predate the infection). Cell type and time point are not known. Material: PBMCs or a T cell subset sorted from them (not recorded which). The chain couples TRBV7-2 to TRBJ2-7, with 7 bases that match TRBD1. CDR3 sequence: CASSLGRGRTDEQYF. CDR3 DNA sequence: TGTGCCAGCAGCTTAGGTAGGGGGCGGACAGACGAGCAGTACTTC.